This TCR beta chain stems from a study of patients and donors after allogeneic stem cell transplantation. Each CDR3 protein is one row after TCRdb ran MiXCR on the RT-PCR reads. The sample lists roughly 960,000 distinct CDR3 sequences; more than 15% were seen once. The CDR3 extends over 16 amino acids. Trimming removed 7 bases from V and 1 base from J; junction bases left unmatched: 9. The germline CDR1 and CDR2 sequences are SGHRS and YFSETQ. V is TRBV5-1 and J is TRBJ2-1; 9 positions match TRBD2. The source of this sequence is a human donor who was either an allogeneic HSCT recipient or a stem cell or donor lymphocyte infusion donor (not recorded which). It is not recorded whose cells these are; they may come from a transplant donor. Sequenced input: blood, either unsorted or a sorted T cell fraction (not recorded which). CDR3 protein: CASGGWREGSYNEQFF. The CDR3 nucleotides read TGCGCCAGCGGGGGATGGCGGGAGGGTTCCTACAATGAGCAGTTCTTC.